The 11 T cell receptor beta chains reported below all come from one sample, sequenced in a study of cytomegalovirus exposure and HLA in healthy donors. This PCR relied on a set of 60 Vbeta primers and 13 Jbeta primers. The repertoire was sequenced with immunoSEQ multiplex PCR; TCRdb's copy has only in-frame clones and lacks some. This repertoire shows about 160,000 clones, around 90% found once; its top ten account for 0.65% to 0.9%. The sample was PBMCs. The receptor set was obtained from a woman aged 30 to 39 in good health and CMV-seronegative.

This clone has just a few counts. DNA of the CDR3: TGTGCCAGCAGTTCAACAACGGGAGTGTCCTACGAGCAGTACTTC. Residues: CASSSTTGVSYEQYF. The rearrangement uses TRBV28 and TRBJ2-7; possibly TRBD2 for D (6 bases). Per the germline V gene, CDR1 is MDHEN and CDR2 is SYDVKM. V was shortened by 4 bases and J by 1 base, with 14 bases between the two germline ends. The CDR3 consists of 15 residues.

This clone was seen a handful of times. V usage is TRBV5-4 and J usage is TRBJ1-1; 10 bases are a match to TRBD1. Germline V gives CDR1 SGHNT, CDR2 YYREEE (reference sequence). The J segment lost 1 base and the V segment lost 1 base, leaving 4 bases of the junction unmatched. CDR3 size: 16 residues. The CDR3 here is CASSLLRQGANTEAFF. The CDR3 DNA follows: TGTGCCAGCAGCTTGCTGCGACAGGGGGCGAACACTGAAGCTTTCTTT.

CDR3 in amino acids: CASTNGADSNAFF. As DNA, the CDR3 is TGTGCCAGTACTAATGGGGCAGACTCGAACGCTTTCTTT. V gene TRBV19 combines with J gene TRBJ1-1, with D tentatively TRBD1 (5 bases). This CDR3 contains 13 residues. Trimming removed 7 bases at V and 11 bases at J, with 20 bases between. The germline V gene has CDR1 LNHDA and CDR2 SQIVND (reference sequence).

In this sample, this clone turned up once. This chain connects TRBV5-6 to TRBJ2-7; D is possibly TRBD1 (6 bases). The CDR3 loop spans 14 amino acids. Per germline, CDR1 SGHDT and CDR2 YYEEEE. The V end was cut by 2 bases, the J end by 1 base, with 10 bases between. CDR3 loop: CASSLPGQSYEQYF. Written as DNA, the CDR3 is TGTGCCAGCAGCTTACCGGGACAATCCTACGAGCAGTACTTC.

The rearrangement joins TRBV5-1 to TRBJ2-7; TRBD2 matches at 7 bases. This CDR3 has 16 residues. Trimming at V came to 1 base and at J to 2 bases, leaving 9 bases not matched to a gene. Germline lookup yields CDR1 SGHRS and CDR2 YFSETQ. The CDR3 DNA reads TGCGCCAGCAGCTTGCTCGGCGGGAGCGAACCCTACGAGCAGTACTTC. Translation: CASSLLGGSEPYEQYF.

The chain couples TRBV15 to TRBJ1-6; 9 bases are a match to TRBD1. Germline V lookup: CDR1 LNHNV, CDR2 YYDKDF (reference sequence). This CDR3 is 14 amino acids long. V was clipped by 7 bases and J by 10 bases; unmatched bases: 8. Written as DNA, the CDR3 is TGTGCCACCACTACGGGACAGGGACGGTCACCCCTCCACTTT. Translation: CATTTGQGRSPLHF.

The chain links TRBV27 to TRBJ2-2; D gene ambiguous. CDR3 length equals 15 residues. Trimming removed 5 bases at V and 4 bases at J, with 14 bases between. CDR1 and CDR2 from the germline V gene are MNHEY and SMNVEV (reference sequence). The CDR3 nucleotides are TGTGCCAGCAGTCCTTTAGCCAGCAGCACCGGGGAGCTGTTTTTT. Translation: CASSPLASSTGELFF.

This sequence joins TRBV19 and TRBJ2-1; 13 nucleotides agree with TRBD2. The germline V gene encodes CDR1 LNHDA and CDR2 SQIVND (reference sequence). The V and J ends lost 7 bases and 6 bases, in that order; junction bases with no gene match: 6. The CDR3 consists of 15 residues. The CDR3: CASTRGLAGTNEQFF. The CDR3 coding sequence is TGTGCCAGTACCAGGGGACTAGCGGGAACCAATGAGCAGTTCTTC. The complete variable domain, with remaining parts taken from reference TRBV19 and TRBJ2-1, reads DGGITQSPKYLFRKEGQNVTLSCEQNLNHDAMYWYRQDPGQGLRLIYYSQIVNDFQKGDIAEGYSVSREKKESFPLTVTSAQKNPTAFYLCASTRGLAGTNEQFFGPGTRLTVL.

This clone was seen only a few times. The chain's CDR3 is CASRSTGGDTEAFF. CDR3 in DNA: TGTGCCAGCAGAAGCACAGGGGGTGACACTGAAGCTTTCTTT. This sequence joins TRBV6-5 and TRBJ1-1; TRBD1 agrees at 8 bases. Per germline, CDR1 MNHEY and CDR2 SVGAGI. This CDR3 is built from 14 residues. Trimming took 6 bases from V and 3 from J; bases not matched to a gene: 6.

The genes are TRBV7-2 and TRBJ1-1; D gene ambiguous. The ends were cut back, 5 bases at V and 1 base at J, with 11 bases in the middle. Germline V lookup: CDR1 SGHTA, CDR2 FQGNSA. This CDR3 has 14 amino acids. The DNA for the CDR3 is TGTGCCAGCAGCCCGCGCGCGTCGAACACTGAAGCTTTCTTT. Amino acids: CASSPRASNTEAFF.

As to this clone: Other DNA variants within this sample encode the same CDR3. The gene calls are TRBV4-1 and TRBJ2-1; TRBD1 is a possible D gene (5 bases). In germline, CDR1 is MGHRA, CDR2 YSYEKL. V lost 1 base, J lost 2 bases, and 9 bases lay in between. The CDR3 covers 15 residues. CDR3 loop: CASSQGQGPYNEQFF. CDR3 nucleotides: TGCGCCAGCAGCCAAGGCCAGGGTCCCTACAATGAGCAGTTCTTC.